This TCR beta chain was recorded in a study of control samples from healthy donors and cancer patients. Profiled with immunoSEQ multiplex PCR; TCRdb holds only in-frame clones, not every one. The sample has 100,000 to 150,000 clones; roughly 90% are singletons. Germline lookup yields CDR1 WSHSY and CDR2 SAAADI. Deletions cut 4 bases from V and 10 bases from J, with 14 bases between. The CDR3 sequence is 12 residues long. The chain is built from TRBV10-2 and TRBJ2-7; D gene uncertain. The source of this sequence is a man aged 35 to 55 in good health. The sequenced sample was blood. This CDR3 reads CASSGSGHGQYF. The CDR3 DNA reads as TGCGCCAGCAGTGGTTCGGGCCACGGTCAGTACTTC.